This is a list of T cell receptor beta chains from one sample in a study of control samples from healthy donors and cancer patients. The assay was immunoSEQ multiplex PCR, and TCRdb's table has in-frame clones only and misses some. Altogether 390,000 or so clones are present, 80% to 95% being singletons, with the ten largest covering around 6.4%. The sequenced material came from PBMCs. All receptors come from a man between 40 and 49 years old with head and neck cancer. Both conserved end residues are part of each CDR3. A D gene is named only where the DNA matches it firmly. The size field is filled for only some rows; it gives once, few, many or a size class.

j_gene: TRBJ1-1; abundance: once; v_gene: TRBV6-1; d_gene: .; CDR3nt: TGTGCCAGCAGTGAACCTAAGATCAGCGCAATGAACACTGAAGCTTTCTTT; CDR3aa: CASSEPKISAMNTEAFF
j_gene: TRBJ2-2; abundance: .; v_gene: TRBV7-2; d_gene: TRBD1; CDR3nt: TGTGCCAGCAGCTTAGGGAGACAGGGGGCGAACACCGGGGAGCTGTTTTTT; CDR3aa: CASSLGRQGANTGELFF
j_gene: TRBJ2-5; abundance: .; v_gene: TRBV28; d_gene: .; CDR3nt: TGTGCCAGCAGTTTCCAAGAGACCCAGTACTTC; CDR3aa: CASSFQETQYF
j_gene: TRBJ2-5; abundance: .; v_gene: TRBV9; d_gene: .; CDR3nt: TGTGCCAGCACCCTCGAGGGACAAGAGACCCAGTACTTC; CDR3aa: CASTLEGQETQYF
j_gene: TRBJ1-1; abundance: .; v_gene: TRBV30; d_gene: .; CDR3nt: TGTGCCTGGGGAAGGGGAGGAAACACTGAAGCTTTCTTT; CDR3aa: CAWGRGGNTEAFF
j_gene: TRBJ1-5; abundance: .; v_gene: TRBV4-1; d_gene: TRBD1; CDR3nt: TGCGCCAGCAGCCAAGAACCCGGGACAGGCGCCTTTTGGCCCCAGCATTTT; CDR3aa: CASSQEPGTGAFWPQHF
j_gene: TRBJ2-5; abundance: .; v_gene: TRBV20-1; d_gene: .; CDR3nt: TGCAGTGGGATTAAGGACAAGACCCAGTACTTC; CDR3aa: CSGIKDKTQYF
j_gene: TRBJ1-2; abundance: .; v_gene: TRBV3-1/TRBV3-2; d_gene: .; CDR3nt: TGTGCCAGCAGCCAAGGTCCCAGGGCCCTTGGCTACACCTTC; CDR3aa: CASSQGPRALGYTF
j_gene: TRBJ2-1; abundance: .; v_gene: TRBV6-4; d_gene: TRBD2; CDR3nt: TGTGCCAGCAGTGACCTAGCGGGGAGCAATGAGCAGTTCTTC; CDR3aa: CASSDLAGSNEQFF
j_gene: TRBJ1-6; abundance: .; v_gene: TRBV9; d_gene: TRBD1; CDR3nt: TGTGCCAGCAGCGCCAGTCCCGGGACAGGGTCGGTGCGCAATTCACCCCTCCACTTT; CDR3aa: CASSASPGTGSVRNSPLHF
j_gene: TRBJ2-2; abundance: .; v_gene: TRBV28; d_gene: TRBD2; CDR3nt: TGTGCCATATGCCCTAGCGGGGCGAACACCGGGGAGCTGTTTTTT; CDR3aa: CAICPSGANTGELFF
j_gene: TRBJ2-5; abundance: .; v_gene: TRBV19; d_gene: TRBD2; CDR3nt: TGTGCCAGTAGTTTGGCTAGCGGGGGCCAAGAGACCCAGTACTTC; CDR3aa: CASSLASGGQETQYF
j_gene: TRBJ1-4; abundance: .; v_gene: TRBV4-3; d_gene: TRBD1; CDR3nt: TGCGCCAGCAGCCAAAGCCGGTTCCCCGGGACAGGGAACGAAAAACTGTTTTTT; CDR3aa: CASSQSRFPGTGNEKLFF
j_gene: TRBJ2-7; abundance: .; v_gene: TRBV30; d_gene: TRBD1; CDR3nt: TGTGCCTGGAGTGGGGGACAGGGGGCAAATACTCCCTACGAGCAGTACTTC; CDR3aa: CAWSGGQGANTPYEQYF
j_gene: TRBJ1-1; abundance: .; v_gene: TRBV5-1; d_gene: .; CDR3nt: TGCGCCAGCAGGTACGGACGATCGGACACTGAAGCTTTCTTT; CDR3aa: CASRYGRSDTEAFF
j_gene: TRBJ2-6; abundance: .; v_gene: TRBV7-3; d_gene: .; CDR3nt: TGTGCCAGCAGCATCGGGACACCTGACTCTGGGGCCAACGTCCTGACTTTC; CDR3aa: CASSIGTPDSGANVLTF
j_gene: TRBJ2-1; abundance: .; v_gene: TRBV3-1/TRBV3-2; d_gene: TRBD2; CDR3nt: TGTGCCAGCAGCCACCCCTTGGGCGGGGGGAGCTCCTACAATGAGCAGTTCTTC; CDR3aa: CASSHPLGGGSSYNEQFF
j_gene: TRBJ2-5; abundance: .; v_gene: TRBV19; d_gene: TRBD1; CDR3nt: TGTGCCAGTAGTATATTGAGGACAGGGGACCCAGAGACCCAGTACTTC; CDR3aa: CASSILRTGDPETQYF
j_gene: TRBJ2-4; abundance: .; v_gene: TRBV5-5; d_gene: .; CDR3nt: TGTGCCAGCAGCTTGGTGACCTCCTTCGGGTCCAAAAACATTCAGTACTTC; CDR3aa: CASSLVTSFGSKNIQYF
j_gene: TRBJ2-2; abundance: .; v_gene: TRBV10-3; d_gene: .; CDR3nt: TGTGCCACCAAGTCTCTATCGAACACCGGGGAGCTGTTTTTT; CDR3aa: CATKSLSNTGELFF
j_gene: TRBJ1-1; abundance: once; v_gene: TRBV4-2; d_gene: .; CDR3nt: TGTGCCAGCAGCCGCAGACAGCAGATAAACACTGAAGCTTTCTTT; CDR3aa: CASSRRQQINTEAFF
j_gene: TRBJ1-3; abundance: .; v_gene: TRBV29-1; d_gene: TRBD1; CDR3nt: TGCAGCGTTGAGGACAGGGGCCTCTCTGGAAACACCATATATTTT; CDR3aa: CSVEDRGLSGNTIYF
j_gene: TRBJ1-1; abundance: .; v_gene: TRBV7-8; d_gene: .; CDR3nt: TGTGCCAGCAGCTTAGTCAGGGCTGAAGCTTTCTTT; CDR3aa: CASSLVRAEAFF
j_gene: TRBJ2-7; abundance: .; v_gene: TRBV29-1; d_gene: .; CDR3nt: TGCAGCGTCACTTCCGTAACTGGTCCCTACGAGCAGTACTTC; CDR3aa: CSVTSVTGPYEQYF
j_gene: TRBJ1-5; abundance: few; v_gene: TRBV18; d_gene: .; CDR3nt: TGTGCCAGCTCTACCGGGTTGCAGAATCAGCCCCAGCATTTT; CDR3aa: CASSTGLQNQPQHF
j_gene: TRBJ1-1; abundance: .; v_gene: TRBV28; d_gene: .; CDR3nt: TGTGCCAGCAGTGTTAGGAGAAACACTGAAGCTTTCTTT; CDR3aa: CASSVRRNTEAFF
j_gene: TRBJ2-7; abundance: .; v_gene: TRBV5-1; d_gene: .; CDR3nt: TGCGCCAGCAGCTTGGGAGTGCAGTACGAGCAGTACTTC; CDR3aa: CASSLGVQYEQYF
j_gene: TRBJ2-1; abundance: .; v_gene: TRBV2; d_gene: TRBD2; CDR3nt: TGTGCCAGCAGCTCCTCTAGCGGGAGGCTCCTGGGGGAGCAGTTCTTC; CDR3aa: CASSSSSGRLLGEQFF
j_gene: TRBJ2-7; abundance: .; v_gene: TRBV7-2; d_gene: .; CDR3nt: TGTGCCAGCAGTTACTTGAATGAGCAGTACTTC; CDR3aa: CASSYLNEQYF